A selection of T cell receptor beta chains follows, all from one sample in a study of blood T cell repertoires in COVID-19. Clones were sequenced by immunoSEQ multiplex PCR, and TCRdb holds only the in-frame ones, with some missing. The sample yields some 100,000 clones, roughly nine tenths seen once. The sequencing input was peripheral blood. Receptor source: a human donor with active COVID-19. The donor label of this sample is uncertain. Each CDR3 is given with its conserved first and last residue. D genes are given only for firm matches. Clone sizes are given selectively: once, few, many, or a class where the clone is expanded.

V	J	size	D	DNA	CDR3
TRBV10-3	TRBJ1-5	NA	NA	TGTGCCATCAGTGATGTCCCAGGGGGCAATCAGCCCCAGCATTTT	CAISDVPGGNQPQHF
TRBV2	TRBJ2-7	NA	TRBD1	TGTGCCAGCACCGGGACAGCCTACGAGCAGTACTTC	CASTGTAYEQYF
TRBV6-6	TRBJ2-2	NA	NA	TGTGCCAGCAGTCCCGCCCCTCCAGCAGGGCTGAACACCGGGGAGCTGTTTTTT	CASSPAPPAGLNTGELFF
TRBV15	TRBJ1-2	NA	TRBD1	TGTGCCACCAGCGAGGGACAGCAACTTTATGGCTACACCTTC	CATSEGQQLYGYTF
TRBV6-2/TRBV6-3	TRBJ2-7	few	NA	TGTGCCAGCAGTTTTGACGGAGCGGAGGGTTCCTACGAGCAGTACTTC	CASSFDGAEGSYEQYF
TRBV13	TRBJ1-6	NA	TRBD1	TGTGCCAGCAGCCCCAGGGGGAGTTATAATTCACCCCTCCACTTT	CASSPRGSYNSPLHF
TRBV19	TRBJ1-2	NA	TRBD1	TGTGCCAGTCAAGGACAGGGACTCGGCTACACCTTC	CASQGQGLGYTF
TRBV27	TRBJ2-1	NA	NA	TGTGCCAGCAGTTCTACCCCAGGTACTCCGGACAATGAGCAGTTCTTC	CASSSTPGTPDNEQFF
TRBV15	TRBJ1-6	NA	NA	TGTGCCACCAGCAGAGACACCGCGTATAATTCACCCCTCCACTTT	CATSRDTAYNSPLHF
TRBV2	TRBJ2-7	NA	TRBD1	TGTGCCAGCAGTCGGGACAGGGGGCACTACGAGCAGTACTTC	CASSRDRGHYEQYF
TRBV24-1	TRBJ2-1	NA	NA	TGTGCCACCAGTGATTACTACGGCAATGAGCAGTTCTTC	CATSDYYGNEQFF
TRBV7-3	TRBJ1-2	NA	TRBD1	TGTGCCAGCAGCCAGACAGGGGGTCATGGCTACACCTTC	CASSQTGGHGYTF
TRBV3-1/TRBV3-2	TRBJ2-5	NA	NA	TGTGCCAGCAGCCAAGAAGGGGTGATTTGGGAGACCCAGTACTTC	CASSQEGVIWETQYF
TRBV6-5	TRBJ2-7	NA	TRBD1	TGTGCCAGCGAAACAGGGGAATCGGCCGAGCAGTACTTC	CASETGESAEQYF
TRBV7-9	TRBJ2-3	NA	TRBD2	TGTGCCAGCAGCCCCCCTACCGGGACTAGCGCAGATACGCAGTATTTT	CASSPPTGTSADTQYF
TRBV7-8	TRBJ1-1	once	NA	TGTGCCAGCAGCCTTCGACAGAGACCAGCAAACACTGAAGCTTTCTTT	CASSLRQRPANTEAFF
TRBV19	TRBJ1-2	NA	TRBD1	TGTGCCAGTAGTATGGGACAGGGAAGAGTCGGCTATGGCTACACCTTC	CASSMGQGRVGYGYTF
TRBV2	TRBJ2-3	NA	NA	TGTGCCAGCAGTGTTTCAGGGGCGATCACAGATACGCAGTATTTT	CASSVSGAITDTQYF
TRBV7-9	TRBJ1-1	NA	NA	TGTGCCAGCAGCTCCTTAGGGGCGGACACTGAAGCTTTCTTT	CASSSLGADTEAFF
TRBV24-1	TRBJ2-3	NA	TRBD1	TGTGCCACCAGTGATACCGGGACAGACACAGATACGCAGTATTTT	CATSDTGTDTDTQYF
TRBV11-2	TRBJ1-1	NA	NA	TGTGCCAGCAGCTCAACATCGAACACTGAAGCTTTCTTT	CASSSTSNTEAFF
TRBV5-1	TRBJ1-1	NA	TRBD1	TGCGCCAGCAGCATCCCGGGACAGTCCCCTGAAGCTTTCTTT	CASSIPGQSPEAFF
TRBV24-1	TRBJ2-1	NA	TRBD2	TGTGCCACCAGTGATGAGCGGGGGGTCCTTACCAATGAGCAGTTCTTC	CATSDERGVLTNEQFF
TRBV5-4	TRBJ1-1	NA	TRBD1	TGTGCCAGCAGCTCCAGTCAGGGGGCGGGCACTGAAGCTTTCTTT	CASSSSQGAGTEAFF
TRBV2	TRBJ1-4	NA	NA	TGTGCCAGCAGCCTCGGGTCAGGGTACGAAAAACTGTTTTTT	CASSLGSGYEKLFF
TRBV27	TRBJ2-1	NA	NA	TGTGCCAGCAAGATTGGAGACTTGTCACCCTACAATGAGCAGTTCTTC	CASKIGDLSPYNEQFF
TRBV12-3/TRBV12-4	TRBJ2-7	NA	NA	TGTGCCAGCAGCACAGGGCCCTACGAGCAGTACTTC	CASSTGPYEQYF
TRBV5-1	TRBJ1-1	NA	NA	TGCGCCAGCAGCCAACAGGGTCTGAACACTGAAGCTTTCTTT	CASSQQGLNTEAFF
TRBV5-4	TRBJ2-3	NA	TRBD2	TGTGCCAGCAGCCGAGGGACTAGCGGGGGGAAAGGTCTCGATACGCAGTATTTT	CASSRGTSGGKGLDTQYF
TRBV9	TRBJ1-2	NA	TRBD1	TGTGCCAGCAGCGGATCCACAGGGGTGGGTGGCTACACCTTC	CASSGSTGVGGYTF
TRBV25-1	TRBJ1-3	NA	NA	TGTGCCAGCAGTGACTCGGTCGACTCTGGAAACACCATATATTTT	CASSDSVDSGNTIYF
TRBV13	TRBJ2-7	NA	NA	TGTGCCAGCAGCTTAGGGACAGGAAACTACGAGCAGTACTTC	CASSLGTGNYEQYF
TRBV6-6	TRBJ2-7	few	TRBD2	TGTGCCAGCAGTTACGGGAGGGTCCAGCAGTACTTC	CASSYGRVQQYF
TRBV10-2	TRBJ2-7	NA	TRBD1	TGCGCCAGCAGCTCTTTCCCGGGACAGGGGAACTACGAGCAGTACTTC	CASSSFPGQGNYEQYF
TRBV4-1	TRBJ2-1	NA	NA	TGCGCCAGCAGCCAAGAGAAACCCTCCCCCCTGCGGTTCTTC	CASSQEKPSPLRFF
TRBV6-2/TRBV6-3	TRBJ2-1	NA	NA	TGTGCCAGCAGTTACGGGGACTCTTACAATGAGCAGTTCTTC	CASSYGDSYNEQFF
TRBV6-5	TRBJ1-1	once	TRBD1	TGTGCCGTGACGGCGGGACAGGGGACTGAAGCTTTCTTT	CAVTAGQGTEAFF
TRBV7-2	TRBJ1-2	NA	NA	TGTGCCAGCAGCTTAGGGGGAGAGGATGGCTACACCTTC	CASSLGGEDGYTF
TRBV7-3	TRBJ2-2	NA	NA	TGTGCCAGCAGCCGAATCACGGGGTCCGGGGAGCTGTTTTTT	CASSRITGSGELFF
TRBV19	TRBJ1-2	NA	NA	TGTGCCAGTAGCAACCAGGGACAAACGGGCTACACCTTC	CASSNQGQTGYTF
TRBV5-1	TRBJ2-7	NA	TRBD2	TGCGCCAGCAGCTGGGGACTAGCGGGGGACGAGCAGTACTTC	CASSWGLAGDEQYF
TRBV6-6	TRBJ1-2	NA	TRBD1	TGTGCCAGCAGGAAACAGGGGGCGGAGGGAGACGGCTACACCTTC	CASRKQGAEGDGYTF
TRBV6-1	TRBJ1-1	NA	TRBD1	TGTGCCAGCAGTGAAGGCCGATTGGACAGGGTGAGGTCTGAAGCTTTCTTT	CASSEGRLDRVRSEAFF
TRBV7-9	TRBJ2-5	NA	TRBD2	TGTGCCAGCAGCCGGACTAGCGGGTACCAAGAGACCCAGTACTTC	CASSRTSGYQETQYF
TRBV4-3	TRBJ1-4	NA	TRBD1	TGCGCCAGCAGCCAACAGACAGGGGCTGAAAAACTGTTTTTT	CASSQQTGAEKLFF
TRBV10-2	TRBJ2-7	NA	NA	TGCGCCAGCAGTGACGGTTACTCCTACGAGCAGTACTTC	CASSDGYSYEQYF
TRBV19	TRBJ1-1	NA	NA	TGTGCCAGTAGTTGGACAGCCCCCCTGAACACTGAAGCTTTCTTT	CASSWTAPLNTEAFF
TRBV9	TRBJ1-5	NA	TRBD1	TGTGCCAGCAGCGTAGCGACAGGGGCAAATCAGCCCCAGCATTTT	CASSVATGANQPQHF
TRBV19	TRBJ1-6	NA	NA	TGTGCCAGTAGCCCTCAGGGAAGAGAATCCTATAATTCACCCCTCCACTTT	CASSPQGRESYNSPLHF
TRBV3-1/TRBV3-2	TRBJ1-2	once	NA	TGTGCCAGCAGCCAAACTTTAGGGGCTGCTAACTATGGCTACACCTTC	CASSQTLGAANYGYTF